The clone carrying this T cell receptor beta chain appeared a few times. Its antigen is not known. Trimming took 0 bases from V and 3 from J; bases not matched to a gene: 8. The CDR3 is 17 amino acids. The germline V gene encodes CDR1 SGHRS and CDR2 YFSETQ. Production of TCR cDNA was by 5'RACE template switching, which also added a universal primer site and UMIs. TCRdb redid the calling of the 5' RACE reads with MiXCR, one entry per CDR3 protein. The profile shows hundreds of thousands of distinct CDR3 sequences, 17% of them singletons. The sample comes from a study of T cells after yellow fever vaccination. General study findings and limits: A small proportion of clonotypes was detected in both the CD4 and CD8 compartments. Weaker, the secondary response had a peak occurring faster, on day 5 versus 15. Boosting was followed by the reappearance of most primary-vaccination clones (roughly 95% CD4, 88% CD8).

The sequence was collected from a man aged 18 to 29 who received the YFV17D yellow fever vaccine. The sample here was PBMCs, taken 5 to 6 days after the first yellow fever vaccination. This rearrangement joins TRBV5-1 to TRBJ2-3; TRBD2 matches at 9 bases. The CDR3 is CASSLAAGGHTTDTQYF. The CDR3 nucleotides read TGCGCCAGCAGCTTGGCGGCGGGGGGGCATACTACAGATACGCAGTATTTT. Full variable domain (outside the CDR3, taken from reference TRBV5-1 and TRBJ2-3): KAGVTQTPRYLIKTRGQQVTLSCSPISGHRSVSWYQQTPGQGLQFLFEYFSETQRNKGNFPGRFSGRQFSNSRSEMNVSTLELGDSALYLCASSLAAGGHTTDTQYFGPGTRLTVL.